The rows below give T cell receptor beta chains drawn from one sample of a study of T cells in Graves' hyperthyroidism and ophthalmopathy. TCRdb processed the multiplex PCR reads anew with MiXCR; each CDR3 protein has one entry. The profile shows fewer than 700,000 distinct CDR3 sequences, 15% to 20% of them singletons. Sequenced: blood. The receptors were sampled from a woman between 18 and 29 years old with Graves' ophthalmopathy. The CDR3 runs from the conserved cysteine through the conserved F or W. Fields, in order: V gene, clone size, D gene, J gene, CDR3 DNA, CDR3 protein. The D gene is left open where the match is weak. Only some rows state a clone size, as once, few, many or a class for expanded clones.

V gene: TRBV6-2/TRBV6-3; clone size: many; D gene: NA; J gene: TRBJ2-1; CDR3 DNA: TGTGCCAGCAGTTACTCGGGCGGTCATGGGTACGGTGAGCAGTTCTTC; CDR3 protein: CASSYSGGHGYGEQFF
V gene: TRBV28; clone size: NA; D gene: TRBD1; J gene: TRBJ2-5; CDR3 DNA: TGTGCCAGCATTCCACAGGGGCCGTACCAAGAGACCCAGTACTTC; CDR3 protein: CASIPQGPYQETQYF
V gene: TRBV7-8; clone size: few; D gene: TRBD1; J gene: TRBJ2-2; CDR3 DNA: TGTGCCAGCAGCCAACCAGACAGGGACGTGCCCGGGGAGCTGTTTTTT; CDR3 protein: CASSQPDRDVPGELFF
V gene: TRBV20-1; clone size: NA; D gene: TRBD2; J gene: TRBJ2-3; CDR3 DNA: TGCAGTGCCCTGAGTGGGGAGGGCCGGACAGATACGCAGTATTTT; CDR3 protein: CSALSGEGRTDTQYF
V gene: TRBV7-9; clone size: NA; D gene: TRBD1; J gene: TRBJ2-5; CDR3 DNA: TGTGCCAGCGGAAGGACAGGGCCCCAAGAGACCCAGTACTTC; CDR3 protein: CASGRTGPQETQYF
V gene: TRBV27; clone size: NA; D gene: TRBD1; J gene: TRBJ2-3; CDR3 DNA: TGTGCCAGCTCGGGACAGTTCATAGATACGCAGTATTTT; CDR3 protein: CASSGQFIDTQYF
V gene: TRBV7-2; clone size: many; D gene: NA; J gene: TRBJ2-7; CDR3 DNA: TGTGCCAGCAGTCCAGCCGCAGGTGGCTACGAGCAGTACTTC; CDR3 protein: CASSPAAGGYEQYF
V gene: TRBV5-1; clone size: NA; D gene: NA; J gene: TRBJ2-4; CDR3 DNA: TGCGCCAGCAGCCTGGAATCTATGGACATTCAATACCAAAACATTCAGTACTTC; CDR3 protein: CASSLESMDIQYQNIQYF
V gene: TRBV6-1; clone size: many; D gene: NA; J gene: TRBJ2-7; CDR3 DNA: TGTGCCAGCAGGTATGACGGAGGACGGCGCCCGGGCGAGCAGTACTTC; CDR3 protein: CASRYDGGRRPGEQYF
V gene: TRBV2; clone size: NA; D gene: NA; J gene: TRBJ2-7; CDR3 DNA: TGTGCCAGCAGAGGATCTTTCTACGAGCAGTACTTC; CDR3 protein: CASRGSFYEQYF
V gene: TRBV7-9; clone size: few; D gene: TRBD2; J gene: TRBJ2-1; CDR3 DNA: TGTGCCAGCAGCCCCCAGACTAGCGGGATACGTAATGAGCAGTTCTTC; CDR3 protein: CASSPQTSGIRNEQFF
V gene: TRBV5-1; clone size: few; D gene: TRBD1; J gene: TRBJ1-2; CDR3 DNA: TGCGCCAGCAGCTCTGGACAGGCTTCTAACTATGGCTACACCTTC; CDR3 protein: CASSSGQASNYGYTF
V gene: TRBV2; clone size: many; D gene: NA; J gene: TRBJ2-2; CDR3 DNA: TGTGCCAGCAGCCCGTCTTCGGGACCTCTTACCGGGGAGCTGTTTTTT; CDR3 protein: CASSPSSGPLTGELFF
V gene: TRBV5-1; clone size: few; D gene: TRBD1; J gene: TRBJ1-1; CDR3 DNA: TGCGCCAGCAGCTTATACCGGGACAGTGAAGCTTTCTTT; CDR3 protein: CASSLYRDSEAFF
V gene: TRBV27; clone size: NA; D gene: TRBD1; J gene: TRBJ1-2; CDR3 DNA: TGTGCCAGCAGTCAAGCGGACAGGGCGAACTATGGCTACACCTTC; CDR3 protein: CASSQADRANYGYTF
V gene: TRBV7-6; clone size: many; D gene: TRBD2; J gene: TRBJ2-1; CDR3 DNA: TGTGCCAGCAGCTCTCGTAGGGTAGCGGGAGGTGAGCAGTTCTTC; CDR3 protein: CASSSRRVAGGEQFF
V gene: TRBV10-3; clone size: few; D gene: TRBD1; J gene: TRBJ1-1; CDR3 DNA: TGTGCCATCAGTGGGACAGGGGGCACTGAAGCTTTCTTT; CDR3 protein: CAISGTGGTEAFF